These 30 T cell receptor beta chains share one sample of origin, sequenced in a study of blood T cell repertoires in COVID-19. The table came from immunoSEQ multiplex PCR; TCRdb's copy has only in-frame clones and leaves some out. This sample carries 63,000 or so clones, roughly 82% of them seen once, and the ten largest clones take just over 40%. Sample: peripheral blood. The receptors derive from a human donor in a cohort sampled during active COVID-19.

The chain carries TRBV5-1 and TRBJ1-1; D remains unclear. The germline V gene has CDR1 SGHRS and CDR2 YFSETQ. This CDR3 contains 13 residues. The V and J ends lost 4 bases and 4 bases respectively, with 11 bases between them. The CDR3 region is CASSPSRSTEAFF. The CDR3 DNA reads as TGCGCCAGCAGCCCCTCGAGGAGCACTGAAGCTTTCTTT.

This clone was detected only a few times. The genes are TRBV5-4 and TRBJ2-7, with D unclear. This CDR3 is built from 13 residues. Trimming left V 0 bases short and J 3 bases short, with 7 bases between. The V gene's germline CDR1 is SGHNT and CDR2 YYREEE (reference sequence). The CDR3 DNA reads TGTGCCAGCAGCTTGGTTCCCAGCTACGAGCAGTACTTC. Its protein is CASSLVPSYEQYF.

V and J are TRBV12-3 or TRBV12-4 and TRBJ1-6; possibly TRBD1 for D (6 bases). Trimming pared 5 bases from V and 10 bases from J, leaving 9 bases between. CDR3 length: 12 amino acids. CDR3 protein: CASSTGQSPLHF. The DNA for the CDR3 is TGTGCCAGCAGTACCGGACAGTCACCCCTCCACTTT.

The V gene is TRBV5-5, the J gene TRBJ2-1; 7 nucleotides align to TRBD1. Unmatched junction bases numbered 5, after V lost 0 bases and J lost 5 bases. CDR1 is SGHKS, CDR2 YYEKEE, per germline (reference sequence). The CDR3 is made up of 15 amino acids. The CDR3 nucleotides are TGTGCCAGCAGCTTGGGGCAGGGGGTCGACAATGAGCAGTTCTTC. This sequence encodes CASSLGQGVDNEQFF.

The chain joins TRBV5-1 to TRBJ1-2, with TRBD1 identical over 7 bases. Germline V gene data show CDR1 as SGHRS and CDR2 as YFSETQ. V dropped 3 bases and J dropped 5; count of bases not matched to a gene: 10. There are 15 residues in the CDR3. This CDR3 reads CASSSGQRSNYGYTF. The DNA of the CDR3 is TGCGCCAGCAGCTCGGGACAGAGAAGTAATTATGGCTACACCTTC.

The chain is built from TRBV5-1 and TRBJ1-6; 7 nucleotides line up with TRBD1. Per germline, CDR1 SGHRS and CDR2 YFSETQ. This CDR3 has 14 amino acids. J lost 6 bases, V lost 2 bases, and 2 bases had no gene match. The CDR3 DNA reads TGCGCCAGCAGCTTCGGGACAGTTAATTCACCCCTCCACTTT. It encodes CASSFGTVNSPLHF.

The chain uses TRBV7-2 and TRBJ2-2; possible D gene TRBD1, 6 bases. In germline, CDR1 is SGHTA, CDR2 FQGNSA. Trimming pared 5 bases from V and 1 base from J, leaving 20 bases between. The CDR3 is 18 residues long. The CDR3 DNA follows: TGTGCCAGCAGCGACGCGGGCAGGGGAGTGAGGAACACCGGGGAGCTGTTTTTT. It codes for CASSDAGRGVRNTGELFF.

This clone has more than one count but fewer than ten. The rearrangement joins TRBV4-1 to TRBJ1-6, with no clear D. The CDR3 is 15 residues long. Trimming took 3 bases from V and 6 from J, leaving 12 bases between them. Germline CDR1 reads MGHRA; CDR2 reads YSYEKL. The CDR3 is CASSHPRRVNSPLHF. The CDR3, as DNA: TGCGCCAGCAGCCACCCTCGAAGAGTTAATTCACCCCTCCACTTT.

The rearrangement joins TRBV6-6 to TRBJ1-2; 9 bases align to TRBD1. Per the germline V gene, CDR1 is MNHNY and CDR2 is SVGAGI (reference sequence). The trim removed 6 bases at V and 5 bases at J, leaving 7 bases unmatched. The CDR3 spans 14 residues. In DNA form, the CDR3 reads TGTGCCAGCAGGCAATCACAGGGGGCGTATGGCTACACCTTC. Translation: CASRQSQGAYGYTF.

This clone came up a few times. The genes are TRBV19 and TRBJ1-5; 7 bases are a match to TRBD1. Per the germline V gene, CDR1 is LNHDA and CDR2 is SQIVND (reference sequence). Losses at the gene ends were 5 bases for V and 0 bases for J; bases not matched to a gene: 4. The CDR3 loop spans 15 amino acids. Here the CDR3 DNA reads TGTGCCAGTAGTTTACAGGGGTCTAGCAATCAGCCCCAGCATTTT. Residues: CASSLQGSSNQPQHF.

This chain joins TRBV18 and TRBJ1-4; tentatively, D is TRBD1 (6 bases). The V end lost 10 bases, the J end lost 0 bases, and 12 bases lay between the germline ends. Per germline, CDR1 KGHSH and CDR2 LQKENI. The CDR3 is 14 residues long. The CDR3 DNA is TGTGCCACGACCAAGGGGGCAACTAATGAAAAACTGTTTTTT. Amino acids: CATTKGATNEKLFF.

The gene calls are TRBV14 and TRBJ2-7, with D perhaps TRBD1 (6 bases). Trimming removed 7 bases at V and 3 bases at J, with 22 bases between. Germline assignment: CDR1 SGHDN and CDR2 FVKESK. The CDR3 extends over 16 amino acids. The CDR3 DNA is TGTGCCAGCATCGTCCTCGGGCCAGGGGTTGTCTACGAGCAGTACTTC. Translated, it gives CASIVLGPGVVYEQYF.

The chain joins TRBV11-2 to TRBJ1-2; a possible D gene is TRBD1 (6 bases). Trimming shortened V by 1 base and J by 1 base, and 13 bases separated the two germline ends. The CDR3 loop spans 16 amino acids. The germline V gene has CDR1 SGHAT and CDR2 FQNNGV. DNA of the CDR3: TGTGCCAGCAGCTTAGCCCCACAGGGAAGTAACTATGGCTACACCTTC. It translates to CASSLAPQGSNYGYTF.

The chain joins TRBV20-1 to TRBJ2-3, with TRBD2 as a possible D gene (6 bases). The germline CDR1 and CDR2 sequences are DFQATT and SNEGSKA (reference sequence). With 5 bases removed from V and 9 bases from J, the gap between germline ends came to 12 bases. This CDR3 has 11 amino acids. In DNA form, the CDR3 reads TGCAGTGCTCGTGGGCGGGACACGCAGTATTTT. Residues: CSARGRDTQYF.

This clone appeared a few times. The chain joins TRBV18 to TRBJ1-5, with 8 bases identical to TRBD1. Germline V gene data show CDR1 as KGHSH and CDR2 as LQKENI. CDR3 length: 13 residues. V trimming: 6 bases; J trimming: 5 bases; junction bases outside the gene matches: 3. The CDR3 DNA follows: TGTGCCAGCTCCCAGGACAGGGATCAGCCCCAGCATTTT. This codes for CASSQDRDQPQHF.

This CDR3 reads CASSRGQGRRYEQYF. CDR3 coding DNA: TGTGCCAGCAGCCGGGGACAGGGAAGGAGGTACGAGCAGTACTTC. This chain connects TRBV11-1 to TRBJ2-7, with TRBD1 matching 9 bases. V was pared by 5 bases and J by 4 bases, with 9 bases of the junction left unmatched. Per the germline V gene, CDR1 is SGHAT and CDR2 is FQDESV (reference sequence). This CDR3 is built from 15 residues.

The chain combines TRBV21-1 with TRBJ2-4; no DNA check was done on the table's D call, TRBD1. TRBV21-1 is a recognized pseudogene. The CDR3 length is 17 residues. The CDR3 bases are TGTGCCAGCAGCCTCAAACGCAACAGGGTAAGACGAAACATTCAGTACTTC. As protein: CASSLKRNRVRRNIQYF.

The chain employs TRBV4-3 and TRBJ2-6; TRBD1 aligns across 8 bases. In germline, CDR1 is LGHNA, CDR2 YSLEER. This CDR3 region has 20 residues. Trimming cost V 0 bases and J 0 bases; bases outside gene matches: 10. As DNA, the CDR3 is TGCGCCAGCAGCCAAGATCTCCCCCGGGGACAGGCCTCTGGGGCCAACGTCCTGACTTTC. Translation: CASSQDLPRGQASGANVLTF.

This clone was counted only a few times. This chain connects TRBV2 to TRBJ1-6; TRBD1 aligns across 9 bases. V was clipped by 10 bases and J by 7 bases; unmatched bases: 8. The CDR3 has 14 amino acids. CDR1 and CDR2 (germline): SNHLY, FYNNEI. The DNA for the CDR3 is TGTGCCAAGACAGGGGGATCGTGGAATTCACCCCTCCACTTT. Its protein product is CAKTGGSWNSPLHF.

This rearrangement joins TRBV6-5 to TRBJ1-2; 8 bases agree with TRBD1. There are 14 residues in the CDR3. The V segment lost 6 bases and the J segment 5 bases; nucleotides outside the gene matches: 8. Looked up from germline, CDR1 is MNHEY and CDR2 is SVGAGI. CDR3 DNA: TGTGCCAGCAGGCCAGACAGGGGATATTATGGCTACACCTTC. This encodes CASRPDRGYYGYTF.

The chain uses TRBV7-2 and TRBJ1-1, with 9 bases that match TRBD1. The length of the CDR3 is 14 residues. Trimming at V came to 4 bases and at J to 0 bases, leaving 0 bases not matched to a gene. CDR1 is SGHTA and CDR2 is FQGNSA in the germline V gene. As DNA, the CDR3 is TGTGCCAGCAGCTGGGACAGGGTGAACACTGAAGCTTTCTTT. Translating gives CASSWDRVNTEAFF.

The genes are TRBV7-2 and TRBJ1-5, with D possibly matching TRBD1 (5 bases). This CDR3 contains 17 residues. The V end was cut by 5 bases, the J end by 1 base, with 18 bases between. Germline V gene data show CDR1 as SGHTA and CDR2 as FQGNSA. In nucleotides, the CDR3 is TGTGCCAGCAGCCTCCCGGGGGGATGGGACAGCAATCAGCCCCAGCATTTT. It encodes CASSLPGGWDSNQPQHF.

A single count supports this clone. The chain is built from TRBV11-2 and TRBJ2-1; D is ambiguous. V was pared by 1 base and J by 8 bases, with 9 bases between. Germline values: CDR1 SGHAT, CDR2 FQNNGV. The length of the CDR3 is 13 residues. The CDR3 coding sequence is TGTGCCAGCAGCTTAGGGGCTTACCATGAGCAGTTCTTC. Amino acids: CASSLGAYHEQFF.

The V gene is TRBV18, the J gene TRBJ1-6; TRBD1 might be the D (5 bases). Deletions cut 6 bases from V and 0 bases from J, with 18 bases between. The CDR3 loop spans 18 amino acids. Germline loops: CDR1 KGHSH, CDR2 LQKENI. This chain's CDR3 is CASSPNRQKSSYNSPLHF. The CDR3 DNA reads TGTGCCAGCTCGCCAAATCGACAGAAAAGCTCCTATAATTCACCCCTCCACTTT.

This chain connects TRBV5-1 to TRBJ1-6; 9 bases are shared with TRBD1. From germline, CDR1 is SGHRS and CDR2 YFSETQ. The CDR3 has 16 amino acids. J gave up 4 bases and V 4 bases, and 6 bases lay outside the gene matches. CDR3 bases: TGCGCCAGCAGCATAAGGGGGACAGGGTATAATTCACCCCTCCACTTT. This codes for CASSIRGTGYNSPLHF.

The V call is TRBV19, the J call TRBJ1-1; a possible D gene is TRBD1 (5 bases). Trimming took 3 bases from V and 2 from J, leaving 10 bases between them. The CDR3 extends over 14 amino acids. CDR1 and CDR2 (germline): LNHDA, SQIVND (reference sequence). CDR3 loop: CASSIRAANTEAFF. As DNA, the CDR3 is TGTGCCAGTAGTATCAGGGCTGCTAACACTGAAGCTTTCTTT. The full variable domain, with the rest looked up from reference TRBV19 and TRBJ1-1, is DGGITQSPKYLFRKEGQNVTLSCEQNLNHDAMYWYRQDPGQGLRLIYYSQIVNDFQKGDIAEGYSVSREKKESFPLTVTSAQKNPTAFYLCASSIRAANTEAFFGQGTRLTVV.

The chain carries TRBV3-1 (or the pseudogene TRBV3-2) and TRBJ2-4; TRBD1 aligns across 10 bases. The CDR3 extends over 20 amino acids. The trim removed 4 bases at V and 1 base at J, leaving 16 bases unmatched. From germline, CDR1 is LGHDT and CDR2 YNNKEL (reference sequence). CDR3 DNA sequence: TGTGCCAGCAGCCCATCACTGGGACAGGGGCTATCGCTGGCCAAAAACATTCAGTACTTC. Protein sequence: CASSPSLGQGLSLAKNIQYF.

The CDR3 sequence: CASSPGQGNGELFF. CDR3 DNA sequence: TGTGCCAGCAGCCCGGGACAGGGGAACGGGGAGCTGTTTTTT. This rearrangement joins TRBV7-3 to TRBJ2-2, with TRBD1 identical over 10 bases. CDR3 length: 14 amino acids. Germline CDR1 and CDR2: SGHTA and FQGTGA. Unmatched junction bases numbered 4, after V lost 5 bases and J lost 7 bases.

J is TRBJ2-5 and V is TRBV24-1; a possible D gene is TRBD1 (7 bases). Between the trimmed V and J ends, which lost 7 bases and 1 base, there was a span of 12 bases. Per germline, CDR1 KGHDR and CDR2 SFDVKD. The CDR3 length is 14 residues. Written as DNA, the CDR3 is TGTGCCACCAGGGGGGGACAGCTCCAAGAGACCCAGTACTTC. It is translated as CATRGGQLQETQYF.

The chain carries TRBV5-1 and TRBJ2-1, with D possibly matching TRBD1 (5 bases). Germline V gives CDR1 SGHRS, CDR2 YFSETQ. V shed 4 bases and J shed 7 bases, with 18 bases lying between them. CDR3 length equals 15 residues. The CDR3 nucleotides are TGCGCCAGCAGCCCAACGGACAAGCCCGGGAATGAGCAGTTCTTC. Protein product: CASSPTDKPGNEQFF.